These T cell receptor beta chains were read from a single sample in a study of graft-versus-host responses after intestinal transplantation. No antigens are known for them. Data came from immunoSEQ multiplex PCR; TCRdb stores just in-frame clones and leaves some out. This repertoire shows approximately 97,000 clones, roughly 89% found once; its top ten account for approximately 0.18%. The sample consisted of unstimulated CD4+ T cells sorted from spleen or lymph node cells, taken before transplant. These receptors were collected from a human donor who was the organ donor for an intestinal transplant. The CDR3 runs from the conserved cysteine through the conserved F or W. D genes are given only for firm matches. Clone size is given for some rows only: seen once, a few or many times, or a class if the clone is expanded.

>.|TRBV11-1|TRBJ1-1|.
TGTGCCAGCAGCTATAAAACCGGGGGCACTGAAGCTTTCTTT
CASSYKTGGTEAFF
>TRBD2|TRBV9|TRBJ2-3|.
TGTGCCAGCGAGCGGGGGGGCTCTAGCACAGATACGCAGTATTTT
CASERGGSSTDTQYF
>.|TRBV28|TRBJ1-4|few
TGTGCCAGCACCTCCCCCAGGGAGGGGTATGAAAAACTGTTTTTT
CASTSPREGYEKLFF
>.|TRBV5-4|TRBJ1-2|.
TGTGCCAGCAGCCCCAGCCGAGGGAATGGCTACACCTTC
CASSPSRGNGYTF
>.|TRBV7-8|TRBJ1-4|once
TGTGCCAGCAGCCTACAGGGCAGGCGTGAAAAACTGTTTTTT
CASSLQGRREKLFF
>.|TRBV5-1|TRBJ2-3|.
TGCGCCAGCAGCTCATCCACAGATACGCAGTATTTT
CASSSSTDTQYF
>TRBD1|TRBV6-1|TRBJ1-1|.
TGTGCCAGCAGTGAATTAGGGACAGTGAACACTGAAGCTTTCTTT
CASSELGTVNTEAFF
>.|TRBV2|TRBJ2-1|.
TGTGCCAGCAGGAGGGGGGGCGCCTCCTACAATGAGCAGTTCTTC
CASRRGGASYNEQFF
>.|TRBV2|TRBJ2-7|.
TGTGCCAGCAGTGATAGGGGCTCCCAAGCCTACGAGCAGTACTTC
CASSDRGSQAYEQYF
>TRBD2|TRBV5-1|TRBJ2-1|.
TGCGCCAGCAGCTTGAATCCCATGGCGGGGGGGTTTTTTTACAATGAGCAGTTCTTC
CASSLNPMAGGFFYNEQFF